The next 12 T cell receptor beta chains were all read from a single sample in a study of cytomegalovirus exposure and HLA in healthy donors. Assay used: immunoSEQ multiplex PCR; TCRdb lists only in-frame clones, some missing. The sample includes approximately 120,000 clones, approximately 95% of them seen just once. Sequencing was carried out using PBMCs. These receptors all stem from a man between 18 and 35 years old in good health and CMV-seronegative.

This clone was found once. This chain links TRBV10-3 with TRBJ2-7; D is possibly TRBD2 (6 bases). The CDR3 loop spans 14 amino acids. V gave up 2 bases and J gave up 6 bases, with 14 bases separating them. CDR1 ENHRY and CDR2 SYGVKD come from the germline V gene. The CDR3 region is CAISEPVRGSEQYF. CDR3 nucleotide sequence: TGTGCCATCAGTGAGCCAGTACGGGGGTCCGAGCAGTACTTC.

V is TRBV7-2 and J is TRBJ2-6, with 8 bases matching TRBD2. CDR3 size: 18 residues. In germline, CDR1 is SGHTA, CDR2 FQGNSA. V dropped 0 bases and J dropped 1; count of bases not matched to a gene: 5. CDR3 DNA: TGTGCCAGCAGCTTAGCCGGACTAGCACTTTCTGGGGCCAACGTCCTGACTTTC. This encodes CASSLAGLALSGANVLTF.

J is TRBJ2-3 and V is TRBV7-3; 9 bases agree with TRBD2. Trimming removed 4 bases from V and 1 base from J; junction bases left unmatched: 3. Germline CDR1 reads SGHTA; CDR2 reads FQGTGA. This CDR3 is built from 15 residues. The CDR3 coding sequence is TGTGCCAGCAGCTCACTAGCGGGTGGCACAGATACGCAGTATTTT. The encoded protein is CASSSLAGGTDTQYF.

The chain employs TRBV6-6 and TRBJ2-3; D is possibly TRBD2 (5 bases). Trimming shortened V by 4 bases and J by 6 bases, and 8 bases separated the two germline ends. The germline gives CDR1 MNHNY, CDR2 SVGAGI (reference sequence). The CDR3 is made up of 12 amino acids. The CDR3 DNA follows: TGTGCCAGCAGTTCCCGGAGGGATACGCAGTATTTT. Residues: CASSSRRDTQYF.

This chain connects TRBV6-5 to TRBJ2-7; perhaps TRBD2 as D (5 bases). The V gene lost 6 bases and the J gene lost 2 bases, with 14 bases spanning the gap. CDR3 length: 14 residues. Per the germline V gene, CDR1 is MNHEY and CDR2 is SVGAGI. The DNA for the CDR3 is TGTGCCAGCAGCACACATCTACTAGCCTACGAGCAGTACTTC. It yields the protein CASSTHLLAYEQYF.

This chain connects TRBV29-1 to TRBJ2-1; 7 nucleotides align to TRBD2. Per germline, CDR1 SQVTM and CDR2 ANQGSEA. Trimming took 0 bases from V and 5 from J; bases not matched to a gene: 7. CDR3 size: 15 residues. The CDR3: CSVEEPPLADNEQFF. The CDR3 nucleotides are TGCAGCGTTGAAGAGCCGCCTCTAGCGGACAATGAGCAGTTCTTC.

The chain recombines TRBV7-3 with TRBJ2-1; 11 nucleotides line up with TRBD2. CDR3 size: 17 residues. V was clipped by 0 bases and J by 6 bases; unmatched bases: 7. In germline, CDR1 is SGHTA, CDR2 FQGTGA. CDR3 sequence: CASSLTAVAGGPNEQFF. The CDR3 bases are TGTGCCAGCAGCTTAACGGCGGTAGCGGGAGGGCCCAATGAGCAGTTCTTC.

The CDR3 protein is CASSQEGPNTEAFF. CDR3 DNA: TGTGCCAGCAGCCAGGAGGGCCCGAACACTGAAGCTTTCTTT. The rearrangement joins TRBV11-3 to TRBJ1-1, with D unresolved. The germline V and J ends were trimmed by 5 bases and 1 base, with 11 bases remaining between them. The CDR3 sequence is 14 residues long. CDR1 and CDR2 (germline): SGHNT, YENEEA.

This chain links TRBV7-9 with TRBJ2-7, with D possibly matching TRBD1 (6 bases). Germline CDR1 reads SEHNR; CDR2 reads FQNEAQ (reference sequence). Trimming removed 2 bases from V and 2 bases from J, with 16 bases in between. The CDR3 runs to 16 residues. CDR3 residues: CASSLSSTGPTYEQYF. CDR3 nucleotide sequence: TGTGCCAGCAGCTTATCCTCGACAGGCCCGACCTACGAGCAGTACTTC.

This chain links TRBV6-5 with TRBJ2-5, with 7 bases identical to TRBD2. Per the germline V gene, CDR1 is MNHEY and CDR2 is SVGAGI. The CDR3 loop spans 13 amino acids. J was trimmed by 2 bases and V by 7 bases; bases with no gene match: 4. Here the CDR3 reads CASTEGGQETQYF. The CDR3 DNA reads TGTGCCAGCACCGAGGGAGGGCAAGAGACCCAGTACTTC.

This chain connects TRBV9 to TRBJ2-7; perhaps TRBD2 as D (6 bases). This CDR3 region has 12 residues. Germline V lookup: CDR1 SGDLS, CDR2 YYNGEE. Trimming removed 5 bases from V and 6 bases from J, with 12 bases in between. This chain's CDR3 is CASSTSRGEQYF. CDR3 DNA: TGTGCCAGCAGTACTAGCCGCGGCGAGCAGTACTTC.

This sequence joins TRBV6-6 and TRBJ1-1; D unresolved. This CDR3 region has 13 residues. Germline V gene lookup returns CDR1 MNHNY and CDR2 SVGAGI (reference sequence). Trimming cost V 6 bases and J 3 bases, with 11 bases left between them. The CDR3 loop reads CASSWARDTEAFF. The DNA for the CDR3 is TGTGCCAGCAGCTGGGCGAGGGACACTGAAGCTTTCTTT.